The 18 T cell receptor beta chains listed next were all sequenced from one sample in a study of neoadjuvant anti-PD-1 for oral cavity cancer (dated by TCRdb to the early 2020s). The library was prepared using the immunoSEQ multiplex PCR assay. In TCRdb, the immuneACCESS table is reduced to in-frame sequences with V and J assigned. These tables do not hold every clone; where another copy was compared, an unresolved V gene accounts for under half, and the others remain unexplained. In all, the sample holds 11,000 to 15,000 clones, and just under 75% of those were seen once. The ten largest clones capture about 2.1% of the sample. This specimen's time point label, interpreted: after neoadjuvant nivolumab, at surgical resection. This specimen was PBMCs, taken after nivolumab (anti-PD-1) treatment. The receptor set was obtained from a person aged 35 to 85 with oral cavity squamous cell carcinoma.

The chain links TRBV11-2 to TRBJ1-2, with a tentative D call TRBD1 (6 bases). V lost 6 bases and J 6 bases, leaving 17 bases between the germline ends. The germline CDR1 and CDR2 sequences are SGHAT and FQNNGV. This CDR3 region has 14 residues. CDR3 coding DNA: TGTGCCAGCAGGCCTATTAGGGCAGGGGATGGCTACACCTTC. Translating gives CASRPIRAGDGYTF.

The rearrangement links TRBV27 to TRBJ2-2, with D possibly being TRBD2 (5 bases). The CDR3 covers 15 residues. Germline V gene data show CDR1 as MNHEY and CDR2 as SMNVEV (reference sequence). V shed 6 bases and J shed 3 bases, with 14 bases lying between them. As DNA, the CDR3 is TGTGCCAGCAGGGGTCGAGAGGAGGACACCGGGGAGCTGTTTTTT. It yields the protein CASRGREEDTGELFF.

The rearrangement links TRBV7-2 to TRBJ1-5, with D unresolved. V was shortened by 5 bases and J by 9 bases, with 14 bases between the two germline ends. Germline-derived CDR1 and CDR2 are SGHTA and FQGNSA. The CDR3 length is 13 residues. CDR3 DNA sequence: TGTGCCAGCAGCCCGGGCGTGATCTGGCCCCAGCATTTT. Encoded protein: CASSPGVIWPQHF.

This chain uses TRBV4-1 with TRBJ2-2; 13 bases agree with TRBD2. The germline V gene encodes CDR1 MGHRA and CDR2 YSYEKL. With 0 bases clipped from V and 1 base from J, the junction kept 14 bases outside the gene matches. CDR3 length: 22 amino acids. This CDR3 reads CASSQEASTSGRKGVNTGELFF. The CDR3, as DNA: TGCGCCAGCAGCCAAGAAGCCTCGACTAGCGGGAGGAAGGGGGTGAACACCGGGGAGCTGTTTTTT.

The chain joins TRBV2 to TRBJ2-1; D is unclear. V shed 6 bases and J shed 2 bases, with 8 bases lying between them. CDR3 length: 13 amino acids. Germline lookup yields CDR1 SNHLY and CDR2 FYNNEI. The CDR3 DNA follows: TGTGCCAGCAGAGAGTTGCCCTACAATGAGCAGTTCTTC. Translated, it gives CASRELPYNEQFF.

This clone was seen a few times. The chain has TRBV12-5 and TRBJ1-5; D may be TRBD1 (6 bases). In germline, CDR1 is LGHNT, CDR2 FRNRAP. The CDR3 runs 14 residues. V was cut by 6 bases and J by 2 bases, with 11 bases left in between. The CDR3 DNA reads TGTGCTAGTGGCATCGAGGGGGGCAATCAGCCCCAGCATTTT. As protein: CASGIEGGNQPQHF.

The chain combines TRBV28 with TRBJ2-7; maybe TRBD1 (6 bases). This CDR3 contains 16 residues. Trimming took 5 bases from V and 4 from J, leaving 21 bases between them. Germline CDR1 MDHEN, CDR2 SYDVKM. The DNA of the CDR3 is TGTGCCAGCAGTCCCTCGTCACACAGGACAGTATACGAGCAGTACTTC. It codes for CASSPSSHRTVYEQYF.

The chain has TRBV28 and TRBJ1-1; no clear D gene. Germline values: CDR1 MDHEN, CDR2 SYDVKM. The length of the CDR3 is 12 residues. Trimming removed 2 bases at V and 11 bases at J, with 12 bases between. The chain's CDR3 is CASSLPGVGAFF. In nucleotides, the CDR3 is TGTGCCAGCAGTTTACCAGGAGTGGGGGCTTTCTTT.

The chain couples TRBV5-5 to TRBJ2-7; D remains unclear. Trimming shortened V by 3 bases and J by 3 bases, and 10 bases separated the two germline ends. Germline V gene data show CDR1 as SGHKS and CDR2 as YYEKEE (reference sequence). CDR3 length: 13 amino acids. The CDR3, as DNA: TGTGCCAGCAGCTCCTCTCTTAACTACGAGCAGTACTTC. This gives the protein CASSSSLNYEQYF. Full variable domain (remainder filled in from reference TRBV5-5 and TRBJ2-7): DAGVTQSPTHLIKTRGQQVTLRCSPISGHKSVSWYQQVLGQGPQFIFQYYEKEERGRGNFPDRFSARQFPNYSSELNVNALLLGDSALYLCASSSSLNYEQYFGPGTRLTVT.

The CDR3 DNA follows: TGTGCCAGCAGTTCACAGGGGGTCAGCACAGATACGCAGTATTTT. As protein: CASSSQGVSTDTQYF. The gene calls are TRBV6-1 and TRBJ2-3; 8 bases align to TRBD1. CDR3 length: 15 amino acids. Losses at the gene ends were 5 bases for V and 0 bases for J; bases not matched to a gene: 4. Germline V gives CDR1 MNHNS, CDR2 SASEGT.

The chain links TRBV19 to TRBJ2-5; 14 bases match TRBD2. This CDR3 spans 17 amino acids. CDR1 LNHDA and CDR2 SQIVND come from the germline V gene (reference sequence). The ends lost 4 bases at V and 4 bases at J; junction bases unmatched: 8. The CDR3 spells CASSTGTSGGYGETQYF. As DNA, the CDR3 is TGTGCCAGTAGTACAGGGACTAGCGGGGGCTACGGAGAGACCCAGTACTTC.

V and J are TRBV7-9 and TRBJ1-1, with D hard to call. V dropped 5 bases and J dropped 4 bases, with 11 bases sitting between them. Germline assignment: CDR1 SEHNR and CDR2 FQNEAQ (reference sequence). The CDR3 loop spans 13 amino acids. The CDR3 coding sequence is TGTGCCAGCAGCGTATCCGGGCGCACTGAAGCTTTCTTT. Its translation is CASSVSGRTEAFF.

The chain recombines TRBV30 with TRBJ2-5; D may correspond to TRBD1 or TRBD2 (6 bases each). Germline CDR1 and CDR2: GTSNPN and SVGIG (reference sequence). V lost 1 base and J 1 base, leaving 10 bases between the germline ends. The CDR3 consists of 14 residues. CDR3 loop: CAWSEGGLQETQYF. The CDR3 DNA sequence: TGTGCCTGGAGTGAGGGGGGACTCCAAGAGACCCAGTACTTC.

The chain combines TRBV5-1 with TRBJ2-5; D is undetermined. Germline V lookup: CDR1 SGHRS, CDR2 YFSETQ. With 4 bases removed from V and 7 bases from J, the gap between germline ends came to 8 bases. This CDR3 is built from 11 residues. This CDR3 reads CASSRTLTQYF. CDR3 DNA: TGCGCCAGCAGCCGAACCTTGACCCAGTACTTC.

This clone came up a few times. The J gene is TRBJ1-2, the V gene TRBV5-1; 7 nucleotides line up with TRBD1. The CDR3 is made up of 14 amino acids. V lost 4 bases and J lost 5; bases outside the gene matches: 8. Germline loops: CDR1 SGHRS, CDR2 YFSETQ. The CDR3 DNA follows: TGCGCCAGCAGCCGCGGGACAGAGTTGTATGGCTACACCTTC. Translated: CASSRGTELYGYTF. The whole variable domain, filled in from reference TRBV5-1 and TRBJ1-2, reads KAGVTQTPRYLIKTRGQQVTLSCSPISGHRSVSWYQQTPGQGLQFLFEYFSETQRNKGNFPGRFSGRQFSNSRSEMNVSTLELGDSALYLCASSRGTELYGYTFGSGTRLTVV.

The chain recombines TRBV28 with TRBJ1-1; D ambiguous. CDR1 is MDHEN and CDR2 is SYDVKM in the germline V gene. Trimming removed 3 bases at V and 5 bases at J, with 19 bases between. The CDR3 extends over 16 amino acids. CDR3 residues: CASSFGSMRGDTEAFF. The CDR3 region has the DNA TGTGCCAGCAGTTTTGGGTCGATGAGAGGAGATACTGAAGCTTTCTTT.

The V gene is TRBV4-1, the J gene TRBJ2-7; D is possibly TRBD1 or TRBD2 (5 bases each). This CDR3 spans 14 amino acids. Trimming shortened V by 2 bases and J by 2 bases, and 10 bases separated the two germline ends. Looked up from germline, CDR1 is MGHRA and CDR2 is YSYEKL. CDR3 protein: CASSQTPGPYEQYF. CDR3 nucleotide sequence: TGCGCCAGCAGCCAAACCCCGGGGCCCTACGAGCAGTACTTC.

Only a few counts were recorded for this clone. This chain joins TRBV7-9 and TRBJ2-1; 12 bases agree with TRBD2. Germline CDR1 SEHNR, CDR2 FQNEAQ (reference sequence). The CDR3 covers 15 residues. V lost 7 bases and J lost 5; bases outside the gene matches: 6. CDR3 DNA sequence: TGTGCCAGCACCCCTTGGACTAGCGGGAACAATGAGCAGTTCTTC. Its translation: CASTPWTSGNNEQFF.